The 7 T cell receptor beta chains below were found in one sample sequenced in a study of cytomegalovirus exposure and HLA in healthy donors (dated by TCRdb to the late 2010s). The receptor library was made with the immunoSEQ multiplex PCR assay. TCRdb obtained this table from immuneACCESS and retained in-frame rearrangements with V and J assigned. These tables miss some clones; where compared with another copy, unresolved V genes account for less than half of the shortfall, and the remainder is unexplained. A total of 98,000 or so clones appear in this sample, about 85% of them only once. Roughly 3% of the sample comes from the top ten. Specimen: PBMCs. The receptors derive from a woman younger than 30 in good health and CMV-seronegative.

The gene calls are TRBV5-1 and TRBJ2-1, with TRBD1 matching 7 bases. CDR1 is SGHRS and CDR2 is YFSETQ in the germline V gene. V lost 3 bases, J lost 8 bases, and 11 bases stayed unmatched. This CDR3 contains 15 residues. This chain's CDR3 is CASSWVPTGIDEQFF. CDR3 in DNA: TGCGCCAGCAGCTGGGTTCCGACAGGGATAGATGAGCAGTTCTTC.

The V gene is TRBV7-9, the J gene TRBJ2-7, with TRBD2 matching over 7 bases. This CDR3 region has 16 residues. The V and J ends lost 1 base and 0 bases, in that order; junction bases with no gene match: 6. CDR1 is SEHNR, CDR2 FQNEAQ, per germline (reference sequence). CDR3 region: CASSLGPSGSSYEQYF. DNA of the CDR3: TGTGCCAGCAGCTTAGGGCCTAGCGGAAGCTCCTACGAGCAGTACTTC.

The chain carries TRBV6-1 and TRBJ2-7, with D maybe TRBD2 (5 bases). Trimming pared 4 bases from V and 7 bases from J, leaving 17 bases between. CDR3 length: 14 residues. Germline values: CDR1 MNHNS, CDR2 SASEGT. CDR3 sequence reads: CASSGPPERKEQYF. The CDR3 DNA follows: TGTGCCAGCAGTGGGCCCCCAGAGCGGAAGGAGCAGTACTTC.

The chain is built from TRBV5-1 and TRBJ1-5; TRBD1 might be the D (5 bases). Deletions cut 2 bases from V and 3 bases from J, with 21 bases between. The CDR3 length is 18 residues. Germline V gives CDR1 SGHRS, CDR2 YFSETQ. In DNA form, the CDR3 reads TGCGCCAGCAGCTTTGGTCGCGTGTGCAGGGAATACAATCAGCCCCAGCATTTT. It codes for CASSFGRVCREYNQPQHF.

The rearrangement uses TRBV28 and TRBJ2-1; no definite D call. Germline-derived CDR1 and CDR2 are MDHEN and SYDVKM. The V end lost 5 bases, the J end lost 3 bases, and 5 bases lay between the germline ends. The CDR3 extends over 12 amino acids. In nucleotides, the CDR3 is TGTGCCAGCAGTCAACTCTACAATGAGCAGTTCTTC. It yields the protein CASSQLYNEQFF.

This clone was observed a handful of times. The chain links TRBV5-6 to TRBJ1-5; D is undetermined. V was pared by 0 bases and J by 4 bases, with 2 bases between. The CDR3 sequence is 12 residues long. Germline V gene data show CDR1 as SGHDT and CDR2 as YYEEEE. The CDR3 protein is CASSLANQPQHF. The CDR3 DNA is TGTGCCAGCAGCTTGGCAAATCAGCCCCAGCATTTT.

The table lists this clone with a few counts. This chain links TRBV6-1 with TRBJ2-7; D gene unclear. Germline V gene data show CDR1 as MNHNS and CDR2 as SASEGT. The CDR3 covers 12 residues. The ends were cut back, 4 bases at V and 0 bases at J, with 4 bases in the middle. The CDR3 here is CASSGSSYEQYF. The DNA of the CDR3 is TGTGCCAGCAGTGGGAGCTCCTACGAGCAGTACTTC.